Given below is one TCR beta chain in context. Antigen unknown. The repertoire was sequenced with immunoSEQ multiplex PCR; TCRdb's copy has only in-frame clones and lacks some. This sample has roughly 75,000 clones, with under 95% found just once. Losses at the gene ends were 2 bases for V and 1 base for J; bases not matched to a gene: 11. The CDR3 is 18 residues long. CDR1 is SGHVS, CDR2 FNYEAQ, per germline. The data were taken from a study of OX40 agonist ivuxolimab in advanced cancers. Study-level information: As their treatment, patients were administered ivuxolimab, an agonistic anti-OX40 (CD134) antibody.

Study outcomes and limitations: Some nonresponders likewise displayed low normalized T-cell clonal expansion.

This sample comprised CD4+ or CD8+ T cells sorted from blood, obtained in a trial of the OX40 agonist ivuxolimab. The gene calls are TRBV7-6 and TRBJ2-3; TRBD2 matches at 8 bases. The sequence came from an adult with an advanced solid tumor such as melanoma, head and neck, liver or kidney cancer. The CDR3 here is CASSLSMRGRGGTDTQYF. In DNA form, the CDR3 reads TGTGCCAGCAGCTTAAGTATGAGAGGGCGGGGGGGCACAGATACGCAGTATTTT.